A single sample gave rise to the 27 T cell receptor beta chains below, sequenced in a study of blood T cell repertoires in COVID-19 (dated by TCRdb to about 2020). The receptor library was made with the immunoSEQ multiplex PCR assay. The table was pulled from immuneACCESS by TCRdb, which kept in-frame rearrangements only. Such tables lose some clones; where checked, under half of the loss comes from unresolved V genes, and the rest has no known cause. The sample includes 300,000 or so clones, with 80% to 90% observed a single time. The ten largest clones represent around 4.5% of the sample. Sample: PBMCs or T cells enriched from blood (not recorded which). These receptors were obtained from a woman aged 40 to 55 with acute COVID-19.

The gene calls are TRBV18 and TRBJ2-2, with 12 bases lining up with TRBD1. This CDR3 has 15 amino acids. Germline lookup yields CDR1 KGHSH and CDR2 LQKENI. V shed 6 bases and J 7 bases; nucleotides not matched to a gene: 6. As DNA, the CDR3 is TGTGCCAGCTCCCCCGGGACAGGGGGCATCGGGGAGCTGTTTTTT. It encodes CASSPGTGGIGELFF.

This chain uses TRBV5-8 with TRBJ1-5; D is perhaps TRBD1 (6 bases). V was shortened by 4 bases and J by 3 bases, with 11 bases between the two germline ends. This CDR3 comprises 14 residues. CDR1 is SGHTS, CDR2 YDEGEE, per germline. The CDR3 DNA sequence: TGTGCCAGCAGCGAGGACAGTTTCAATCAGCCCCAGCATTTT. Its translation is CASSEDSFNQPQHF.

The CDR3 loop reads CASSQEGSWLALTDTQYF. For the CDR3, the DNA is TGTGCCAGCAGCCAAGAGGGGTCATGGCTAGCACTCACAGATACGCAGTATTTT. The chain employs TRBV3-1 (or the pseudogene TRBV3-2) and TRBJ2-3, with D tentatively TRBD2 (5 bases). V was trimmed by 0 bases and J by 2 bases, leaving 18 bases between them. In germline, CDR1 is LGHDT, CDR2 YNNKEL (reference sequence). This CDR3 has 18 amino acids.

The rearrangement uses TRBV20-1 and TRBJ2-4; the D gene is possibly TRBD2 (5 bases). CDR1 is DFQATT and CDR2 is SNEGSKA in the germline V gene (reference sequence). CDR3 length equals 15 residues. Trimming left V 3 bases short and J 4 bases short, with 16 bases between. The CDR3 spells CSASRQVGMKNIQYF. The CDR3 DNA is TGCAGTGCTAGTCGTCAGGTCGGGATGAAAAACATTCAGTACTTC.

The table lists this clone with a few counts. The V gene is TRBV7-9, the J gene TRBJ2-7; no clear D gene. The CDR3 loop spans 14 amino acids. Germline-derived CDR1 and CDR2 are SEHNR and FQNEAQ (reference sequence). V was shortened by 8 bases and J by 5 bases, with 19 bases between the two germline ends. CDR3 coding DNA: TGTGCCAGCCACCGACTCGCACCGGCCGACGAGCAGTACTTC. It is translated as CASHRLAPADEQYF.

This clone has a handful of counts. The chain couples TRBV6-1 to TRBJ1-2; weak D call: TRBD1 (6 bases). Germline loops: CDR1 MNHNS, CDR2 SASEGT. This CDR3 is built from 14 residues. Trimming shortened V by 2 bases and J by 4 bases, and 11 bases separated the two germline ends. The CDR3 DNA follows: TGTGCCAGCAGTGAACAGGGGCAAGGCTATGGCTACACCTTC. Encoded protein: CASSEQGQGYGYTF.

This clone was observed a single time. The CDR3 DNA reads as TGTGCCAGCAGTTTAGGGGGGGAGCTGGGTTCACCCCTCCACTTT. The encoded protein is CASSLGGELGSPLHF. The chain combines TRBV27 with TRBJ1-6; maybe TRBD1 (5 bases). V shed 2 bases and J shed 9 bases, with 14 bases lying between them. CDR1 is MNHEY and CDR2 is SMNVEV in the germline V gene (reference sequence). The CDR3 totals 15 residues.

Only one count was recorded for this clone. The rearrangement uses TRBV7-2 and TRBJ1-4; a weak D match, TRBD1 (6 bases). The CDR3 sequence is 18 residues long. Germline V gene lookup returns CDR1 SGHTA and CDR2 FQGNSA. With 1 base removed from V and 0 bases from J, the gap between germline ends came to 15 bases. Written as DNA, the CDR3 is TGTGCCAGCAGCTTAGGGTTTAGTTGGGGGCCAACTAATGAAAAACTGTTTTTT. Translation: CASSLGFSWGPTNEKLFF.

V gene TRBV15 combines with J gene TRBJ2-4; D uncertain. The CDR3 has 13 residues. The V end lost 0 bases, the J end lost 8 bases, and 8 bases lay between the germline ends. From germline, CDR1 is LNHNV and CDR2 YYDKDF (reference sequence). CDR3 coding DNA: TGTGCCACCAGCAGAGATCCCGAGGACATTCAGTACTTC. As protein: CATSRDPEDIQYF.

This chain uses TRBV7-2 with TRBJ2-5; 11 nucleotides match TRBD2. The CDR3 sequence is 15 residues long. Germline V CDR1 and CDR2: SGHTA, FQGNSA. The J segment lost 1 base and the V segment lost 6 bases, leaving 4 bases of the junction unmatched. The CDR3, as DNA: TGTGCCAGCAGTCCTAGCGGGAGGTTCCAAGAGACCCAGTACTTC. It encodes CASSPSGRFQETQYF.

This clone appeared a single time. The chain carries TRBV5-1 and TRBJ1-2; D is possibly TRBD1 (5 bases). The CDR3 length is 14 residues. Trimming took off 4 bases at V and 4 bases at J, with 14 bases between the two ends. Per germline, CDR1 SGHRS and CDR2 YFSETQ. The CDR3: CASSPQGGGYGYTF. Written as DNA, the CDR3 is TGCGCCAGCAGCCCGCAGGGAGGCGGCTATGGCTACACCTTC. Combining the CDR3 with reference TRBV5-1 and TRBJ1-2 gives the whole variable domain KAGVTQTPRYLIKTRGQQVTLSCSPISGHRSVSWYQQTPGQGLQFLFEYFSETQRNKGNFPGRFSGRQFSNSRSEMNVSTLELGDSALYLCASSPQGGGYGYTFGSGTRLTVV.

This chain connects TRBV29-1 to TRBJ1-1; tentative D call: TRBD1 (6 bases). This CDR3 is built from 12 residues. Trimming took off 5 bases at V and 6 bases at J, with 13 bases between the two ends. CDR1 and CDR2 from the germline V gene are SQVTM and ANQGSEA. The CDR3 protein is CSVYQGFAEAFF. CDR3 in DNA: TGCAGCGTTTATCAGGGGTTCGCTGAAGCTTTCTTT.

This clone was seen only a few times. The CDR3 reads CASSYSDRGYGYTF. CDR3 DNA sequence: TGTGCCAGCAGTTACTCGGACAGGGGCTATGGCTACACCTTC. This chain uses TRBV6-5 with TRBJ1-2, with 9 nucleotides matching TRBD1. The CDR3 has 14 amino acids. Trimming at V came to 0 bases and at J to 4 bases, leaving 0 bases not matched to a gene. Germline V gene lookup returns CDR1 MNHEY and CDR2 SVGAGI.

The chain joins TRBV5-1 to TRBJ1-4, with 8 nucleotides matching TRBD1. Germline V gives CDR1 SGHRS, CDR2 YFSETQ. The CDR3 contains 15 residues. V dropped 3 bases and J dropped 7; count of bases not matched to a gene: 8. The CDR3: CASSWTGKTSEKLFF. DNA of the CDR3: TGCGCCAGCAGCTGGACAGGGAAAACGAGTGAAAAACTGTTTTTT.

This chain links TRBV6-2 or TRBV6-3 with TRBJ2-3; no definite D call. V lost 4 bases to trimming and J lost 2 bases, with 7 bases between them. The germline V gene has CDR1 MNHEY and CDR2 SVGEGT. The CDR3 runs 13 residues. The CDR3 coding sequence is TGTGCCAGCAGTTCGAGGTTCACAGATACGCAGTATTTT. Protein sequence: CASSSRFTDTQYF.

The genes are TRBV5-4 and TRBJ2-3, with 7 bases lining up with TRBD1. Trimming removed 4 bases from V and 1 base from J; junction bases left unmatched: 6. CDR3 length equals 15 residues. Per the germline V gene, CDR1 is SGHNT and CDR2 is YYREEE (reference sequence). CDR3 loop: CASSLDGQGTDTQYF. The CDR3 DNA sequence: TGTGCCAGCAGCCTCGATGGACAGGGCACAGATACGCAGTATTTT.

This rearrangement joins TRBV10-1 to TRBJ1-4; 8 bases line up with TRBD1. V was clipped by 3 bases and J by 5 bases; unmatched bases: 5. Germline CDR1 and CDR2: WNHNN and SYGVQD (reference sequence). CDR3 length: 15 residues. Here the CDR3 reads CASSDRQGANEKLFF. The CDR3 region has the DNA TGCGCCAGCAGTGATCGGCAGGGGGCAAATGAAAAACTGTTTTTT.

This sequence joins TRBV4-1 and TRBJ1-6, with 9 bases identical to TRBD1. CDR3 length equals 17 residues. After removal of 3 bases from V and 9 bases from J, the junction contained 12 bases not matched to a gene. In germline, CDR1 is MGHRA, CDR2 YSYEKL. CDR3 in DNA: TGCGCCAGCAGCCAGCCGGGACAGGGAGGAATGGGTTCACCCCTCCACTTT. It encodes CASSQPGQGGMGSPLHF.

V gene TRBV7-2 combines with J gene TRBJ2-7; maybe TRBD1 (6 bases). This CDR3 contains 16 residues. The germline V gene has CDR1 SGHTA and CDR2 FQGNSA. The V and J ends lost 1 base and 6 bases respectively, with 19 bases between them. CDR3 amino acids: CASSLVPEGGECEQYF. Written as DNA, the CDR3 is TGTGCCAGCAGCTTAGTACCAGAAGGGGGAGAGTGCGAGCAGTACTTC. The entire variable domain, with the rest obtained from reference TRBV7-2 and TRBJ2-7, is as follows: GAGVSQSPSNKVTEKGKDVELRCDPISGHTALYWYRQSLGQGLEFLIYFQGNSAPDKSGLPSDRFSAERTGGSVSTLTIQRTQQEDSAVYLCASSLVPEGGECEQYFGPGTRLTVT.

The chain is built from TRBV7-2 and TRBJ2-5; D may be TRBD1 (6 bases). The V end was cut by 4 bases, the J end by 7 bases, with 22 bases between. This CDR3 spans 16 amino acids. The germline gives CDR1 SGHTA, CDR2 FQGNSA. As DNA, the CDR3 is TGTGCCAGCAGCTCGCGACAGGAAACACTCCGAGGGACCCAGTACTTC. Encoded protein: CASSSRQETLRGTQYF.

The chain recombines TRBV6-5 with TRBJ1-2, with 7 nucleotides matching TRBD1. V trimming: 2 bases; J trimming: 2 bases; junction bases outside the gene matches: 5. The V gene's germline CDR1 is MNHEY and CDR2 SVGAGI. The CDR3 loop spans 15 amino acids. CDR3 bases: TGTGCCAGCAGTTACCTCACAGGGGTGAACTATGGCTACACCTTC. As protein: CASSYLTGVNYGYTF.

The J gene is TRBJ2-1, the V gene TRBV7-9, with 7 positions matching TRBD1. CDR1 is SEHNR, CDR2 FQNEAQ, per germline (reference sequence). J gave up 7 bases and V 2 bases, and 14 bases lay outside the gene matches. This CDR3 is 17 amino acids long. The CDR3 sequence: CASSLPFGSQGENEQFF. The DNA for the CDR3 is TGTGCCAGCAGCTTACCGTTCGGGTCGCAGGGGGAAAATGAGCAGTTCTTC.

CDR3 amino acids: CSVQGTSGRRTDTQYF. Written as DNA, the CDR3 is TGCAGCGTTCAAGGGACTAGCGGGAGGAGGACAGATACGCAGTATTTT. The chain employs TRBV29-1 and TRBJ2-3; 15 positions match TRBD2. Germline assignment: CDR1 SQVTM and CDR2 ANQGSEA. The CDR3 is 16 amino acids. Trimming removed 5 bases from V and 3 bases from J; junction bases left unmatched: 6.

V and J are TRBV7-9 and TRBJ2-7; TRBD1 matches 12 bases. The ends lost 2 bases at V and 10 bases at J; junction bases unmatched: 9. CDR3 length: 15 residues. Germline V gives CDR1 SEHNR, CDR2 FQNEAQ (reference sequence). The CDR3 here is CASSLTGTGGVNQYF. CDR3 bases: TGTGCCAGCAGCTTAACCGGGACAGGGGGCGTCAACCAGTACTTC.

The chain is built from TRBV2 and TRBJ2-7; 11 nucleotides line up with TRBD2. Germline CDR1 is SNHLY and CDR2 is FYNNEI. This CDR3 is built from 14 residues. Trimming took 6 bases from V and 5 from J; bases not matched to a gene: 6. The CDR3, as DNA: TGTGCCAGCAGGATAGCGGGAGGGCGCAACGAGCAGTACTTC. Encoded protein: CASRIAGGRNEQYF. The complete variable domain, with remaining parts taken from reference TRBV2 and TRBJ2-7, reads EPEVTQTPSHQVTQMGQEVILRCVPISNHLYFYWYRQILGQKVEFLVSFYNNEISEKSEIFDDQFSVERPDGSNFTLKIRSTKLEDSAMYFCASRIAGGRNEQYFGPGTRLTVT.

The rearrangement uses TRBV27 and TRBJ1-2; the match to TRBD1 covers 10 bases. Per germline, CDR1 MNHEY and CDR2 SMNVEV (reference sequence). The CDR3 consists of 13 residues. J gave up 9 bases and V 3 bases, and 4 bases lay outside the gene matches. DNA for the CDR3: TGTGCCAGCAGTTTTCGGGACAGGGGTAGCTACACCTTC. Translated: CASSFRDRGSYTF.

The chain combines TRBV12-3 or TRBV12-4 with TRBJ1-1; D gene uncertain. V lost 5 bases to trimming and J lost 4 bases, with 8 bases between them. There are 12 residues in the CDR3. CDR3 loop: CASSPGSTEAFF. In DNA form, the CDR3 reads TGTGCCAGCAGTCCCGGGAGCACTGAAGCTTTCTTT.